The 28 T cell receptor beta chains in this list originate from one sample, sequenced in a study of T cell changes during pregnancy in multiple sclerosis. The assay was immunoSEQ multiplex PCR, and TCRdb's table has in-frame clones only and misses some. The sample carries around 85,000 clones, about 90% recorded once. The specimen was PBMCs, collected in the first trimester of pregnancy. The receptors derive from a female donor in good health, serving as a control in a pregnancy study. Some clones in this sample may be carry-over from other donors' samples.

This sequence joins TRBV5-1 and TRBJ1-3; TRBD1 agrees at 10 bases. The CDR3 length is 17 residues. Trimming at V came to 5 bases and at J to 0 bases, leaving 8 bases not matched to a gene. Germline loops: CDR1 SGHRS, CDR2 YFSETQ. CDR3 loop: CASSPRTGGSSGNTIYF. CDR3 coding DNA: TGCGCCAGCAGTCCTAGGACAGGGGGTTCCTCTGGAAACACCATATATTTT.

The chain recombines TRBV28 with TRBJ2-7; perhaps TRBD2 as D (6 bases). The CDR3 is 16 residues long. Germline lookup yields CDR1 MDHEN and CDR2 SYDVKM. Trimming took off 2 bases at V and 3 bases at J, with 17 bases between the two ends. The DNA of the CDR3 is TGTGCCAGCAGTTTAATTGCGGGGAGTGGGGACTACGAGCAGTACTTC. Its translation: CASSLIAGSGDYEQYF.

V and J are TRBV5-1 and TRBJ1-1; 9 positions match TRBD1. The CDR3 covers 14 residues. V shed 4 bases and J 7 bases; nucleotides not matched to a gene: 8. Looked up from germline, CDR1 is SGHRS and CDR2 is YFSETQ. CDR3: CASSKNRGLDEAFF. In DNA form, the CDR3 reads TGCGCCAGCAGCAAAAACAGGGGGCTAGATGAAGCTTTCTTT.

The V call is TRBV10-3, the J call TRBJ1-4; tentative D call: TRBD1 (5 bases). Trimming removed 4 bases from V and 7 bases from J, with 10 bases in between. The CDR3 covers 13 residues. In germline, CDR1 is ENHRY, CDR2 SYGVKD. The CDR3 coding sequence is TGTGCCATCAGTGGGAGGGGAAGTGAAAAACTGTTTTTT. This translates into CAISGRGSEKLFF.

The rearrangement links TRBV7-9 to TRBJ2-3, with D possibly TRBD2 on 5 matching bases. Germline V gene data show CDR1 as SEHNR and CDR2 as FQNEAQ (reference sequence). Trimming removed 3 bases at V and 3 bases at J, with 10 bases between. This CDR3 comprises 14 residues. The CDR3 reads CASSFEWRTDTQYF. The CDR3 nucleotides are TGTGCCAGCAGCTTTGAGTGGAGGACAGATACGCAGTATTTT.

The V call is TRBV19, the J call TRBJ2-7, with 7 bases lining up with TRBD1. CDR3 length: 17 residues. In germline, CDR1 is LNHDA, CDR2 SQIVND (reference sequence). The J segment lost 4 bases and the V segment lost 6 bases, leaving 18 bases of the junction unmatched. As DNA, the CDR3 is TGTGCCAGTAGCACCGGGACAGATCTTCCGAAACCGTACGAGCAGTACTTC. It specifies CASSTGTDLPKPYEQYF.

The V and J genes are TRBV7-9 and TRBJ2-2, with D possibly matching TRBD1 (7 bases). Trimming left V 4 bases short and J 2 bases short, with 20 bases between. Germline V lookup: CDR1 SEHNR, CDR2 FQNEAQ (reference sequence). The CDR3 loop spans 18 amino acids. The CDR3 region is CASSSPWAGQLNTGELFF. In DNA, the CDR3 is TGTGCCAGCAGCTCACCCTGGGCGGGACAGCTTAACACCGGGGAGCTGTTTTTT.

V usage is TRBV19 and J usage is TRBJ2-7, with TRBD1 as a possible D gene (6 bases). The CDR3 sequence is 16 residues long. V lost 5 bases, J lost 7 bases, and 24 bases lay in between. The germline V gene has CDR1 LNHDA and CDR2 SQIVND (reference sequence). This CDR3 reads CASSPRYSTPRGEQYF. The CDR3 DNA follows: TGTGCCAGTAGTCCGCGCTACAGTACGCCGAGGGGGGAGCAGTACTTC.

This chain connects TRBV6-5 to TRBJ2-2; tentative D call: TRBD2 (5 bases). Germline assignment: CDR1 MNHEY and CDR2 SVGAGI. The CDR3 runs 15 residues. The V end was cut by 2 bases, the J end by 6 bases, with 13 bases between. The CDR3 bases are TGTGCCAGCAGTTACAAGACGGGCGGGTCCGGGGAGCTGTTTTTT. Residues: CASSYKTGGSGELFF.

The CDR3 nucleotides are TGTGCCAGCAGTTACGGGGCAGTTCAGGAGCAGTACTTC. Protein: CASSYGAVQEQYF. The chain links TRBV6-5 to TRBJ2-7; D may be TRBD1 (5 bases). V was trimmed by 2 bases and J by 7 bases, leaving 12 bases between them. CDR3 length: 13 residues. Germline V gene lookup returns CDR1 MNHEY and CDR2 SVGAGI.

The chain joins TRBV9 to TRBJ2-1, with a tentative D call TRBD2 (5 bases). The CDR3 is 14 amino acids. Deletions cut 0 bases from V and 7 bases from J, with 11 bases between. CDR1 and CDR2 (germline): SGDLS, YYNGEE. CDR3 sequence (DNA): TGTGCCAGCAGCGTAGAGGTAGCGAGGAATGAGCAGTTCTTC. Translation gives CASSVEVARNEQFF.

This rearrangement joins TRBV6-4 to TRBJ2-3; 14 bases match TRBD2. This CDR3 contains 15 residues. Germline CDR1 reads MRHNA; CDR2 reads SNTAGT. The V segment lost 2 bases and the J segment 10 bases; nucleotides outside the gene matches: 5. CDR3 region: CASSDGTSGSGSQYF. The CDR3 region has the DNA TGTGCCAGCAGTGACGGGACTAGCGGGAGTGGTTCGCAGTATTTT.

The V call is TRBV10-3, the J call TRBJ2-2, with D uncertain. The CDR3 extends over 14 amino acids. CDR1 ENHRY and CDR2 SYGVKD come from the germline V gene. V was pared by 8 bases and J by 0 bases, with 10 bases between. The CDR3 protein is CAIGEHSNTGELFF. DNA for the CDR3: TGTGCCATCGGAGAACACTCGAACACCGGGGAGCTGTTTTTT.

The sample holds a few counts of this clone. The chain combines TRBV6-4 with TRBJ2-2; 7 bases are a match to TRBD1. CDR1 is MRHNA, CDR2 SNTAGT, per germline. This CDR3 region has 14 residues. J gave up 5 bases and V 6 bases, and 6 bases lay outside the gene matches. CDR3 in amino acids: CASSPETGTGELFF. CDR3 coding DNA: TGTGCCAGCAGCCCCGAGACAGGGACCGGGGAGCTGTTTTTT.

This chain joins TRBV4-1 and TRBJ1-2; TRBD1 agrees at 7 bases. The trim removed 4 bases at V and 8 bases at J, leaving 7 bases unmatched. Germline CDR1 is MGHRA and CDR2 is YSYEKL. The CDR3 loop spans 13 amino acids. CDR3 nucleotides: TGCGCCAGCAGCCCACCAGGGGGGCGGGGCTACACCTTC. Translation gives CASSPPGGRGYTF.

The chain has TRBV11-2 and TRBJ1-5, with unresolved D. With 1 base removed from V and 4 bases from J, the gap between germline ends came to 17 bases. Germline V gene lookup returns CDR1 SGHAT and CDR2 FQNNGV. The CDR3 covers 17 residues. The CDR3 spells CASSLGATVSWNQPQHF. The CDR3 coding sequence is TGTGCCAGCAGCTTAGGGGCGACGGTTTCTTGGAATCAGCCCCAGCATTTT.

The CDR3 DNA reads TGTGCCAGCACCAAAGGCGGGGGGGCTCGGGATACGCAGTATTTT. The encoded protein is CASTKGGGARDTQYF. V is TRBV2 and J is TRBJ2-3; 9 bases map to TRBD2. V was clipped by 7 bases and J by 6 bases; unmatched bases: 11. From germline, CDR1 is SNHLY and CDR2 FYNNEI. CDR3 size: 15 residues. The whole variable domain, remainder taken from reference TRBV2 and TRBJ2-3, is EPEVTQTPSHQVTQMGQEVILRCVPISNHLYFYWYRQILGQKVEFLVSFYNNEISEKSEIFDDQFSVERPDGSNFTLKIRSTKLEDSAMYFCASTKGGGARDTQYFGPGTRLTVL.

This clone has just a few counts. The chain couples TRBV6-4 to TRBJ2-1, with 10 bases identical to TRBD2. CDR3 length: 14 residues. The germline V gene has CDR1 MRHNA and CDR2 SNTAGT. Trimming took 6 bases from V and 8 from J; bases not matched to a gene: 7. CDR3 in amino acids: CASSSSGGADEQFF. CDR3 in DNA: TGTGCCAGCAGCTCCAGCGGGGGGGCGGATGAGCAGTTCTTC.

This rearrangement joins TRBV6-1 to TRBJ2-7; tentative D call: TRBD2 (6 bases). With 9 bases removed from V and 4 bases from J, the gap between germline ends came to 13 bases. Germline assignment: CDR1 MNHNS and CDR2 SASEGT. CDR3 size: 12 residues. In DNA form, the CDR3 reads TGTGCCAGTTGGGGGGATGGTTACGAGCAGTACTTC. Translated, it gives CASWGDGYEQYF.

This chain uses TRBV19 with TRBJ2-3, with D possibly matching TRBD1 (6 bases). The germline gives CDR1 LNHDA, CDR2 SQIVND (reference sequence). The length of the CDR3 is 15 residues. Deletions cut 5 bases from V and 4 bases from J, with 16 bases between. The CDR3 coding sequence is TGTGCCAGTAGTCCCTGGACAGAAAAAGCAGATACGCAGTATTTT. Translated, it gives CASSPWTEKADTQYF. Based on the CDR3 plus reference TRBV19 and TRBJ2-3, the full variable domain is DGGITQSPKYLFRKEGQNVTLSCEQNLNHDAMYWYRQDPGQGLRLIYYSQIVNDFQKGDIAEGYSVSREKKESFPLTVTSAQKNPTAFYLCASSPWTEKADTQYFGPGTRLTVL.

V and J are TRBV11-2 and TRBJ1-5; no definite D call. Germline V gene lookup returns CDR1 SGHAT and CDR2 FQNNGV. Trimming shortened V by 0 bases and J by 4 bases, and 4 bases separated the two germline ends. CDR3 length: 13 amino acids. Here the CDR3 reads CASSLDRNQPQHF. As DNA, the CDR3 is TGTGCCAGCAGCTTAGATCGTAATCAGCCCCAGCATTTT.

V usage is TRBV10-3 and J usage is TRBJ2-5; perhaps TRBD2 as D (5 bases). The CDR3 spans 13 residues. The germline V gene has CDR1 ENHRY and CDR2 SYGVKD. Trimming took 8 bases from V and 3 from J, leaving 13 bases between them. CDR3 sequence (DNA): TGTGCCATCCAGTCCTCGGAGGAAGAGACCCAGTACTTC. Protein: CAIQSSEEETQYF.

The chain recombines TRBV29-1 with TRBJ2-2, with TRBD2 matching 7 bases. The germline V gene has CDR1 SQVTM and CDR2 ANQGSEA. The CDR3 consists of 14 residues. J gave up 7 bases and V 5 bases, and 10 bases lay outside the gene matches. The CDR3 DNA follows: TGCAGCGTTAACCGGGACTACCCTTTCGGGGAGCTGTTTTTT. Protein: CSVNRDYPFGELFF.

The genes are TRBV7-2 and TRBJ1-4; D is uncertain. V was shortened by 3 bases and J by 8 bases, with 13 bases between the two germline ends. The length of the CDR3 is 14 residues. Germline values: CDR1 SGHTA, CDR2 FQGNSA. The chain's CDR3 is CASSLRLDGEKLFF. The CDR3 nucleotides read TGTGCCAGCAGCTTGAGACTGGATGGCGAAAAACTGTTTTTT. Based on the CDR3 plus reference TRBV7-2 and TRBJ1-4, the full variable domain is GAGVSQSPSNKVTEKGKDVELRCDPISGHTALYWYRQSLGQGLEFLIYFQGNSAPDKSGLPSDRFSAERTGGSVSTLTIQRTQQEDSAVYLCASSLRLDGEKLFFGSGTQLSVL.

The genes are TRBV6-5 and TRBJ2-5; no clear D. The CDR3 runs 13 residues. Germline CDR1 reads MNHEY; CDR2 reads SVGAGI. V was cut by 7 bases and J by 4 bases, with 13 bases left in between. CDR3 sequence reads: CASKPSPGETQYF. In nucleotides, the CDR3 is TGTGCCAGCAAGCCGAGCCCCGGAGAGACCCAGTACTTC.

This clone was seen once. The rearrangement uses TRBV6-5 and TRBJ2-5; D possibly corresponds to TRBD2 (6 bases). Germline CDR1 reads MNHEY; CDR2 reads SVGAGI. This CDR3 contains 16 residues. Trimming stripped 3 bases from V and 5 bases from J, with 19 bases between. The CDR3, as DNA: TGTGCCAGCAGTTATTCCCATGGGGGGAAGGGGGAGACCCAGTACTTC. Translated, it gives CASSYSHGGKGETQYF.

J is TRBJ2-3 and V is TRBV30, with a weak D call TRBD2 (6 bases). CDR1 is GTSNPN, CDR2 SVGIG, per germline (reference sequence). There are 12 residues in the CDR3. V lost 0 bases and J lost 6, with 7 bases in between. The CDR3 loop reads CAWSVLADTQYF. CDR3 in DNA: TGTGCCTGGAGTGTGCTAGCGGATACGCAGTATTTT.

The rearrangement joins TRBV2 to TRBJ2-3, with D unclear. CDR1 is SNHLY and CDR2 is FYNNEI in the germline V gene. V gave up 7 bases and J gave up 3 bases, with 11 bases separating them. The CDR3 loop spans 13 amino acids. The CDR3 coding sequence is TGTGCCAGCACCCCACTGGTTACAGATACGCAGTATTTT. Translating gives CASTPLVTDTQYF.